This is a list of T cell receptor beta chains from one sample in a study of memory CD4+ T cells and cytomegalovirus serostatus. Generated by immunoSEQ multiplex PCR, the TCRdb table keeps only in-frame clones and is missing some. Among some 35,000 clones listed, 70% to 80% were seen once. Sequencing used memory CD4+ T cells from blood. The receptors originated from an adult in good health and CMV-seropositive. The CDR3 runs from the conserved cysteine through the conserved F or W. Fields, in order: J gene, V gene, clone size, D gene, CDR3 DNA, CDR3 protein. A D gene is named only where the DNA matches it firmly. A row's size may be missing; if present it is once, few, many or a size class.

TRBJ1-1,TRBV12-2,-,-,TGTGCAAGTCGCTTAAAAGGGGGGGGTCTAGGGGACACTGAAGCTTTCTTT,CASRLKGGGLGDTEAFF
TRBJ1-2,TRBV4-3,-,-,TGCGCCAGCAGCCAAGTGCTTTTGGCTACCACTAACTATGGCTACACCTTC,CASSQVLLATTNYGYTF
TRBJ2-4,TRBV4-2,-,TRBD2,TGTGCCAGCAGCCAAGCCGTGGGGGGGATCCTAGCCAAAAACATTCAGTACTTC,CASSQAVGGILAKNIQYF
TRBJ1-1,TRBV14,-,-,TGTGCCAGCAGCCAAGACCTCCCCGGCCAGGGATGGGGGAACACTGAAGCTTTCTTT,CASSQDLPGQGWGNTEAFF
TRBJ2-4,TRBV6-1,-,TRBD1,TGTGCCAGTGACAGGGGGCGAAAAAACATTCAGTACTTC,CASDRGRKNIQYF
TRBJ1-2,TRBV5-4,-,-,TGTGCCAGCAGCTTTTGCACCTTC,CASSFCTF
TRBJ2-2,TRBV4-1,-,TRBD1,TGCGCCAGCAGCCATACTTTGGACAGGGTGGACGGGGAGCTGTTTTTT,CASSHTLDRVDGELFF
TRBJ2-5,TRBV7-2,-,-,TGTGCCAGCAGCACCTGGGGGGCCTCCGGAGAGACCCAGTACTTC,CASSTWGASGETQYF
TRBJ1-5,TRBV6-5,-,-,TGTGCCAGCAGGATCAATAGCAATCAGCCCCAGCATTTT,CASRINSNQPQHF
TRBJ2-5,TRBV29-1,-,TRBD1,TGCAGCGTTGGACCGACAGGGGCTCTAGAGACCCAGTACTTC,CSVGPTGALETQYF
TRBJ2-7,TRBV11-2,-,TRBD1,TGTGCCAGCAGCTTTGACAGGGGGCTCTACGAGCAGTACTTC,CASSFDRGLYEQYF
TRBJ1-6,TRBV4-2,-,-,TGTGCCAGCAGCCAAGCGGCGGGACAAGCCCTCCACTTT,CASSQAAGQALHF
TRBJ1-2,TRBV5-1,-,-,TGCGCCAGCAGCTTGGAGCCGGGAGCACCGCGGGGGAGCTTC,CASSLEPGAPRGSF
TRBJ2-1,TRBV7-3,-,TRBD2,TGTGCCAGCAGCCTAGCGGGACTAGCGAATTACAATGAGCAGTTCTTC,CASSLAGLANYNEQFF
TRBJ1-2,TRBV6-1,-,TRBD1,TGTGCCAGCCGAAAGACAGGGAACTATGGCTACACCTTC,CASRKTGNYGYTF
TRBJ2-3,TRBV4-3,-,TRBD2,TGCGCCAGCAGCCAAGAGGGACTAGCGGGGAGCACAGATACGCAGTATTTT,CASSQEGLAGSTDTQYF
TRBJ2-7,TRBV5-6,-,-,TGTGCCAGCAGCCTACAGGTGAGCTACGAGCAGTACTTC,CASSLQVSYEQYF
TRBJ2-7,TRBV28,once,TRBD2,TGTGCAACTAGCGGGAGCGAGGGTGCCTACGAGCAGTACTTC,CATSGSEGAYEQYF
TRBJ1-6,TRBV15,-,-,TGTGCCACCAGCAGAGATAGAGGTTCACCCCTCCACTTT,CATSRDRGSPLHF
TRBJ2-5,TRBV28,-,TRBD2,TGTGCCAGCAGTTTCGACAGCCCGATAGCGGGAGTGGAGACCCAGTACTTC,CASSFDSPIAGVETQYF
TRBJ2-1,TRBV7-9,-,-,TGTGCCAGCAGCCCTCATCCTCGTTCTAACCCCTACAATGAGCAGTTCTTC,CASSPHPRSNPYNEQFF
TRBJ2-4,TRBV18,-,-,TGTGCCAGCTCACCGGACAGTCCCCTAGCCAAAAACATTCAGTACTTC,CASSPDSPLAKNIQYF
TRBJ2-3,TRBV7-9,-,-,TGTGCCAGCAGCCCTACCCGGGCAGGGGACACAGATACGCAGTATTTT,CASSPTRAGDTDTQYF
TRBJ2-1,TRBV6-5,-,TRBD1,TGTGCCAGCAGTAACGCGGACAGGGCTGGGCAGTTCTTC,CASSNADRAGQFF
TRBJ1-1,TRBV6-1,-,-,TGTGCCAGCAAGAACAGGGAGAACACTGAAGCTTTCTTT,CASKNRENTEAFF
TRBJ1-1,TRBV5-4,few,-,TGTGCCAGCAGCTCGTCACAGGCCCGACTTGAAGCTTTCTTT,CASSSSQARLEAFF
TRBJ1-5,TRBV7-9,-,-,TGTGCCAGCAGCCCTGAAGGGGGCAATCAGCCCCAGCATTTT,CASSPEGGNQPQHF
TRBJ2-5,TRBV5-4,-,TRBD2,TGTGCCAGCAGCTCCGGATCTCCCCTAGCGGGGCAAGAGACCCAGTACTTC,CASSSGSPLAGQETQYF
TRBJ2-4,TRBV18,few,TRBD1,TGTGCCAGCTCACCAAGGGGACAGCCCTTGGACATTCAGTACTTC,CASSPRGQPLDIQYF
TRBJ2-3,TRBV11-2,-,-,TGTGCCAGCAGCTCCCTGACGGCAACGGATACGCAGTATTTT,CASSSLTATDTQYF
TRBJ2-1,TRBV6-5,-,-,TGTGCCAGCAGTTACCCCCCGATCACGTTCTTC,CASSYPPITFF
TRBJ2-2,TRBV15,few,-,TGTGCCACCAGGGACAGCGCAACCGGGGAGCTGTTTTTT,CATRDSATGELFF
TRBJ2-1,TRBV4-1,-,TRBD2,TGCGCCAGCTCTAGCGGGAGGCGGCAGTTCTTC,CASSSGRRQFF
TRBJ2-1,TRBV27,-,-,TGTGCCAGCAGCACTATGAGGCACGACAATGAGCAGTTCTTC,CASSTMRHDNEQFF
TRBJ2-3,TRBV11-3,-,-,TGTGCCAGCAGCCCAGGCGGCTTTCCTACGCAGTATTTT,CASSPGGFPTQYF
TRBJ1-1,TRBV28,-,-,TGTGCCAGCAGTTCCCCGGGACGGCAGAACACTGAAGCTTTCTTT,CASSSPGRQNTEAFF
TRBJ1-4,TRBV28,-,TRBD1,TGTGCCAGCAGTCTCACAGGGGCTTCAACTAATGAAAAACTGTTTTTT,CASSLTGASTNEKLFF
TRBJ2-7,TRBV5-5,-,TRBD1,TGTGCCAGCAGCTTGGCCCCGGGACAGGGGGGAGTCTACGAGCAGTACTTC,CASSLAPGQGGVYEQYF
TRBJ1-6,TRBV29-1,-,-,TGCAGCGTTGAGCTCGGGGCAGTTAGTCACTTT,CSVELGAVSHF
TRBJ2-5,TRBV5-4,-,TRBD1,TGTGCCAGCCGACTACAGGGGCAAGAGACCCAGTACTTC,CASRLQGQETQYF
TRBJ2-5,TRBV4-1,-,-,TGCGCCAGCAGCAACAGGGACCAAGAGACCCAGTACTTC,CASSNRDQETQYF
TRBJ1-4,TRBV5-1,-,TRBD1,TGCGCCAGCGGACAGGGTATAACTAATGAAAAACTGTTTTTT,CASGQGITNEKLFF
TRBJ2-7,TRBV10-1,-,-,TGCGCCGGCGGGGCCGTCTACGAGCAGTACTTC,CAGGAVYEQYF
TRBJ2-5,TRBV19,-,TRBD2,TGTGCCAGTAGTTATGGGGTGGGTAGCGGGGGCCCCGAAGAGACCCAGTACTTC,CASSYGVGSGGPEETQYF
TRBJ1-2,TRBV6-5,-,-,TGTGCCAGCAGTTACACACCCTTCGACAGGAACTATGGCTACACCTTC,CASSYTPFDRNYGYTF
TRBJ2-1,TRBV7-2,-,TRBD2,TGTGCCAGCAGCCCGGGGACCGGGAGGGGGCAGTTCTTC,CASSPGTGRGQFF